This T cell receptor (beta chain) was retrieved from a study of blood T cell repertoires in COVID-19. Across the whole study: Samples representing acute and convalescent COVID-19 were sourced from the United States, Italy and Spain.

Germline CDR1 reads MNHNS; CDR2 reads SASEGT. The CDR3 extends over 14 amino acids. Turning to this clone: One end of the junction varies from germline; a read error may be responsible.

Assay used: immunoSEQ multiplex PCR; TCRdb lists only in-frame clones, some missing. The table shows under 60,000 clones, with over 85% occurring only once. Sequencing was performed on peripheral blood. The genes are TRBV6-1 and TRBJ1-1, with 8 bases lining up with TRBD1. The receptor was isolated from a human donor in a cohort sampled during active COVID-19. The CDR3, as DNA: TGTGCCAGCATTGAAGGGACAGGGAACACTGAAGCTTTCTTT. It yields the protein CASIEGTGNTEAFF.